One and the same sample provided the 15 T cell receptor beta chains below, sequenced in a study of blood T cell repertoires in COVID-19 (dated by TCRdb to the early 2020s). The library was obtained by the immunoSEQ multiplex PCR assay. TCRdb took this table from immuneACCESS and kept in-frame rearrangements with V and J called. Such tables lack part of the clones; where checked against another copy, unresolved V genes explain under half of the gap, and the rest is unexplained. The sample has 15,000 to 20,000 clones on record, about 89% of them singletons. Of the sample, around 7.7% falls within the top ten clones. Material: peripheral blood. Source of these receptors: a woman aged 55-70 years with active COVID-19.

This rearrangement joins TRBV18 to TRBJ2-7; D unresolved. Germline V CDR1 and CDR2: KGHSH, LQKENI. Trimming removed 2 bases from V and 0 bases from J, with 8 bases in between. This CDR3 spans 14 amino acids. CDR3 loop: CASSPTVASYEQYF. The CDR3 region has the DNA TGTGCCAGCTCACCAACAGTTGCCTCCTACGAGCAGTACTTC.

V is TRBV5-5 and J is TRBJ2-5, with 8 bases lining up with TRBD2. Trimming removed 4 bases from V and 3 bases from J; junction bases left unmatched: 2. The CDR3 is 13 residues long. Germline lookup yields CDR1 SGHKS and CDR2 YYEKEE (reference sequence). The CDR3: CASSPGGEETQYF. The DNA of the CDR3 is TGTGCCAGCAGCCCCGGGGGGGAAGAGACCCAGTACTTC.

The chain links TRBV5-1 to TRBJ2-1; the D is unclear. This CDR3 contains 15 residues. Germline assignment: CDR1 SGHRS and CDR2 YFSETQ. Trimming cost V 0 bases and J 0 bases, with 7 bases left between them. CDR3: CASSLESSSYNEQFF. The CDR3 region has the DNA TGCGCCAGCAGCTTGGAGTCGAGCTCCTACAATGAGCAGTTCTTC.

The V and J genes are TRBV6-5 and TRBJ2-3; 9 bases map to TRBD1. The CDR3 covers 15 residues. The junction had 7 bases not matched to a gene; V was cut back by 6 bases and J by 3 bases. CDR1 is MNHEY, CDR2 SVGAGI, per germline. The CDR3 reads CASSRGTGQTDTQYF. DNA for the CDR3: TGTGCCAGCAGCCGTGGGACAGGGCAAACAGATACGCAGTATTTT.

The rearrangement links TRBV5-1 to TRBJ1-1, with 10 bases identical to TRBD1. The CDR3 runs to 18 residues. Germline V gives CDR1 SGHRS, CDR2 YFSETQ. Trimming at V came to 4 bases and at J to 0 bases, leaving 12 bases not matched to a gene. CDR3 sequence: CASSLNPGTGEMNTEAFF. The CDR3, as DNA: TGCGCCAGCAGCCTCAACCCCGGGACAGGGGAAATGAACACTGAAGCTTTCTTT. Using reference TRBV5-1 and TRBJ1-1 for the parts outside the CDR3, the full variable domain is KAGVTQTPRYLIKTRGQQVTLSCSPISGHRSVSWYQQTPGQGLQFLFEYFSETQRNKGNFPGRFSGRQFSNSRSEMNVSTLELGDSALYLCASSLNPGTGEMNTEAFFGQGTRLTVV.

The chain has TRBV9 and TRBJ1-5; a weak D match, TRBD1 (5 bases). The CDR3 is 14 residues long. The V end was cut by 4 bases, the J end by 5 bases, with 13 bases between. Germline CDR1 and CDR2: SGDLS and YYNGEE. This CDR3 is CASSPGRGDQPQHF. DNA of the CDR3: TGTGCCAGCAGCCCTGGGAGGGGAGATCAGCCCCAGCATTTT.

As concerns this clone: At one boundary the junction diverges from the germline segment, which might be a read error. The chain couples TRBV29-1 to TRBJ1-1; D unresolved. Germline V gene data show CDR1 as SQVTM and CDR2 as ANQGSEA. CDR3 size: 12 residues. The CDR3 reads CSVEEGWSEQPF. The CDR3 nucleotides read TGCAGCGTTGAAGAGGGTTGGTCGGAACAGCCGTTT.

This chain joins TRBV19 and TRBJ2-1; maybe TRBD1 (5 bases). The germline V and J ends were trimmed by 5 bases and 1 base, with 15 bases remaining between them. Germline-derived CDR1 and CDR2 are LNHDA and SQIVND (reference sequence). The CDR3 is made up of 16 amino acids. CDR3 in DNA: TGTGCCAGTAGTCTTTTAGGGGCCATATCCTACAATGAGCAGTTCTTC. Its translation is CASSLLGAISYNEQFF.

The chain employs TRBV9 and TRBJ2-3; 12 bases map to TRBD2. Germline V gene data show CDR1 as SGDLS and CDR2 as YYNGEE. The CDR3 consists of 15 residues. Trimming at V came to 0 bases and at J to 4 bases, leaving 0 bases not matched to a gene. The CDR3 reads CASSVASGGADTQYF. The CDR3 DNA follows: TGTGCCAGCAGCGTAGCTAGCGGGGGGGCAGATACGCAGTATTTT.

The V gene is TRBV5-1, the J gene TRBJ2-1; 11 bases align to TRBD1. CDR1 and CDR2 from the germline V gene are SGHRS and YFSETQ. V was pared by 4 bases and J by 10 bases, with 16 bases of the junction left unmatched. This CDR3 region has 17 residues. The CDR3 bases are TGCGCCAGCAGCCCACAAGGCGGACAGGGGGCGAGTGGGGAGCAGTTCTTC. Translating gives CASSPQGGQGASGEQFF.

The chain recombines TRBV7-2 with TRBJ2-2; TRBD2 agrees at 11 bases. From germline, CDR1 is SGHTA and CDR2 FQGNSA. The CDR3 extends over 18 amino acids. The ends lost 4 bases at V and 5 bases at J; junction bases unmatched: 12. Here the CDR3 DNA reads TGTGCCAGCAGCTCCCCCAGGACTAGCGGGCCAGGGACCGGGGAGCTGTTTTTT. Amino acid sequence: CASSSPRTSGPGTGELFF.

V and J are TRBV11-2 and TRBJ1-1, with a possible D match to TRBD1 (5 bases). Germline CDR1 and CDR2: SGHAT and FQNNGV. The V end lost 7 bases, the J end lost 4 bases, and 19 bases lay between the germline ends. The length of the CDR3 is 15 residues. The DNA of the CDR3 is TGTGCCAGCACCAGTGGGCTGGGGGGGGGCACTGAAGCTTTCTTT. Amino acids: CASTSGLGGGTEAFF.

The chain carries TRBV3-1 (or the pseudogene TRBV3-2) and TRBJ2-5, with D possibly being TRBD1 (6 bases). Between the trimmed V and J ends, which lost 4 bases and 2 bases, there was a span of 14 bases. This CDR3 spans 15 amino acids. Germline CDR1 LGHDT, CDR2 YNNKEL (reference sequence). The CDR3 nucleotides are TGTGCCAGCAGCCGGTACGGGACACAACAAGAGACCCAGTACTTC. Translating it yields CASSRYGTQQETQYF.

J is TRBJ2-6 and V is TRBV5-1, with 9 bases fitting TRBD1. The CDR3 has 17 amino acids. Germline V gives CDR1 SGHRS, CDR2 YFSETQ. Trimming at V came to 4 bases and at J to 7 bases, leaving 12 bases not matched to a gene. CDR3 in amino acids: CASSEWPPGQGANVLTF. The CDR3 DNA is TGCGCCAGCAGCGAATGGCCACCGGGACAGGGTGCCAACGTCCTGACTTTC.

V usage is TRBV27 and J usage is TRBJ2-5, with TRBD1 identical over 9 bases. V lost 4 bases, J lost 4 bases, and 7 bases stayed unmatched. The CDR3 contains 15 residues. The germline V gene encodes CDR1 MNHEY and CDR2 SMNVEV (reference sequence). As DNA, the CDR3 is TGTGCCAGCAGTTCCGGGACAGGGCGGGGAGAGACCCAGTACTTC. It encodes CASSSGTGRGETQYF.